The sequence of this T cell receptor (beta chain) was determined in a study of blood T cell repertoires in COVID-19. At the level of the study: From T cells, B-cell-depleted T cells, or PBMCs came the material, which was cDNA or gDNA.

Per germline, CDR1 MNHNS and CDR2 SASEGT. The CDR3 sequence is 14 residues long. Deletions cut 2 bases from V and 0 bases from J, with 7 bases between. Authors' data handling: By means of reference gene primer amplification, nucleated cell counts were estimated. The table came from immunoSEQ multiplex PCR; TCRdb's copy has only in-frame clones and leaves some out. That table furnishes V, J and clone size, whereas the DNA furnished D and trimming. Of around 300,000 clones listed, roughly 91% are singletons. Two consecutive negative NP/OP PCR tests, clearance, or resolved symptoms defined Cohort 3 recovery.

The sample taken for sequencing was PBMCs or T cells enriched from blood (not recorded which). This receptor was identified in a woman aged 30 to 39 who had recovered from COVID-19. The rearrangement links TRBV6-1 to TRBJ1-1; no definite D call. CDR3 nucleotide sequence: TGTGCCAGCAGTGAACCAGGTATGAACACTGAAGCTTTCTTT. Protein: CASSEPGMNTEAFF.